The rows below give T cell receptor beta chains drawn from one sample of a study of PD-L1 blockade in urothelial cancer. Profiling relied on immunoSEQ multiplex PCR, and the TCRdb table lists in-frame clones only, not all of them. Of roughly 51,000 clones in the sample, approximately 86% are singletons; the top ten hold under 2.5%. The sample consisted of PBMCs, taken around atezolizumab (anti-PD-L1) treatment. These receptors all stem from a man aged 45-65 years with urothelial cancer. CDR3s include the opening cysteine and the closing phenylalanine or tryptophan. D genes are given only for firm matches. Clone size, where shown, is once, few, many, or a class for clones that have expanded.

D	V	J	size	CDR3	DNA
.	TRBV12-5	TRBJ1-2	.	CASGLGHVAAYGYTF	TGTGCTAGTGGTTTGGGCCACGTGGCGGCCTATGGCTACACCTTC
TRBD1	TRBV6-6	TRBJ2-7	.	CASQATGTSYEQYF	TGTGCCAGCCAGGCGACAGGGACATCCTACGAGCAGTACTTC
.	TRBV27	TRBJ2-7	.	CASSLSRTYEQYF	TGTGCCAGCAGTTTAAGTAGAACCTACGAGCAGTACTTC
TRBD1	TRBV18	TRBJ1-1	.	CASSPATGLGNTEAFF	TGTGCCAGCTCACCGGCGACAGGGCTGGGGAACACTGAAGCTTTCTTT
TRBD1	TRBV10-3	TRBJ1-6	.	CAISESTGTGGRSPLHF	TGTGCCATCAGTGAGTCGACCGGGACAGGGGGTCGTTCACCCCTCCACTTT
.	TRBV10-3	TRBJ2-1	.	CAIRKGTNEQFF	TGTGCCATCAGGAAAGGGACTAATGAGCAGTTCTTC
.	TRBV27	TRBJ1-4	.	CASSLTLRSGGEKLFF	TGTGCCAGCAGTTTAACCCTGCGGTCGGGGGGGGAAAAACTGTTTTTT
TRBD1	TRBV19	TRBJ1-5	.	CASSTRQGVEPQHF	TGTGCCAGTAGTACCCGACAGGGTGTAGAGCCCCAGCATTTT
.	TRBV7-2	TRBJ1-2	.	CASSFPPLGASNYGYTF	TGTGCCAGCAGCTTCCCCCCCCTTGGAGCTTCTAACTATGGCTACACCTTC
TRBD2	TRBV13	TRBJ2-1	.	CASSLGVPGLAGGSSYNEQFF	TGTGCCAGCAGCTTAGGGGTCCCGGGACTAGCGGGGGGGAGCTCCTACAATGAGCAGTTCTTC
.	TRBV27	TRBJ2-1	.	CASSLSSYNEQFF	TGTGCCAGCAGTCTGAGCTCCTACAATGAGCAGTTCTTC
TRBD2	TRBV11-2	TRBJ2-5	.	CASSLTGSGRGETQYF	TGTGCCAGCAGCTTAACAGGTAGCGGGAGAGGAGAGACCCAGTACTTC
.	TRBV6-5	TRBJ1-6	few	CASSYARGRDSPLHF	TGTGCCAGCAGTTACGCTCGGGGGAGGGACTCACCCCTCCACTTT
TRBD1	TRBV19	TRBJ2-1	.	CASSIYRGLYNEQFF	TGTGCCAGTAGTATATACAGGGGGCTCTACAATGAGCAGTTCTTC
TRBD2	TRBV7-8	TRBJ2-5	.	CASSIAGAGVQETQYF	TGTGCCAGCAGCATAGCGGGGGCAGGGGTCCAAGAGACCCAGTACTTC
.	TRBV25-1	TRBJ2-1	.	CASSLEGNEQFF	TGTGCCAGCAGCCTAGAGGGCAATGAGCAGTTCTTC
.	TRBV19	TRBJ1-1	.	CASSARRGTEAFF	TGTGCCAGTAGTGCTCGCCGGGGGACTGAAGCTTTCTTT
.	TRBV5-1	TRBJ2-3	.	CASSQTDTQYF	TGCGCCAGCAGCCAGACAGATACGCAGTATTTT
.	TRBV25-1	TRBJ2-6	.	CASSEVWGAGANVLTF	TGTGCCAGCAGTGAAGTATGGGGCGCGGGGGCCAACGTCCTGACTTTC
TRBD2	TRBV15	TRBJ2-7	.	CATQRGVSELYEQYF	TGTGCCACCCAGCGGGGAGTATCAGAACTCTACGAGCAGTACTTC
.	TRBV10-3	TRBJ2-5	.	CAISAYRETQYF	TGTGCCATCAGTGCCTACAGGGAGACCCAGTACTTC
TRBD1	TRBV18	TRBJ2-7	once	CASFSGTGPYEQYF	TGTGCCAGCTTTTCCGGGACAGGGCCCTACGAGCAGTACTTC
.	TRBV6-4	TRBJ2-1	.	CASSESEQSEQFF	TGTGCCAGCAGTGAATCGGAGCAAAGTGAGCAGTTCTTC
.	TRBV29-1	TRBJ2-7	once	CSVEGHNYEQYF	TGCAGCGTTGAAGGACACAACTACGAGCAGTACTTC
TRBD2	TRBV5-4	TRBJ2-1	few	CASSLDSGRAGNEQFF	TGTGCCAGCAGCTTGGATAGCGGGAGGGCCGGGAATGAGCAGTTCTTC
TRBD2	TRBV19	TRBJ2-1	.	CASSIVAGGLNEQFF	TGTGCCAGTAGTATAGTAGCGGGGGGGCTAAATGAGCAGTTCTTC
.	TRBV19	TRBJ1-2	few	CASSIRPSAGNYGYTF	TGTGCCAGTAGTATAAGACCGAGCGCTGGGAACTATGGCTACACCTTC
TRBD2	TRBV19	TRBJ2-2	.	CASIRLAGANTGELFF	TGTGCCAGTATAAGACTAGCGGGAGCGAACACCGGGGAGCTGTTTTTT
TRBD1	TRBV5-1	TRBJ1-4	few	CASSLLGTGTGIEKLFF	TGCGCCAGCAGCTTGCTTGGAACCGGGACAGGAATCGAAAAACTGTTTTTT
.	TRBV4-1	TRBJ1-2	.	CASSPSGTTYGYTF	TGCGCCAGCAGCCCCAGCGGGACAACGTATGGCTACACCTTC
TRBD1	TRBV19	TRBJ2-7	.	CASSISGTGLHEQYF	TGTGCCAGTAGTATAAGCGGGACAGGGCTCCACGAGCAGTACTTC
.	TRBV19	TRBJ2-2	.	CASSIQAGSNTGELFF	TGTGCCAGTAGTATTCAGGCAGGTTCGAACACCGGGGAGCTGTTTTTT
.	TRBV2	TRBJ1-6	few	CASRLQGAYNSPLHF	TGTGCCAGCAGGCTACAGGGCGCCTATAATTCACCCCTCCACTTT
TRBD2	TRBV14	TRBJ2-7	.	CASSSKRGEQYF	TGTGCCAGCAGCTCTAAGCGGGGCGAGCAGTACTTC
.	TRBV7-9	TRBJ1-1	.	CASTRGNTEAFF	TGTGCCAGCACCCGCGGGAACACTGAAGCTTTCTTT
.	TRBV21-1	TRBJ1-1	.	CASTGGTEAFF	TGTGCCAGCACGGGGGGCACTGAAGCTTTCTTT
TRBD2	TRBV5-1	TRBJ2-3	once	CASSLGTRLADTDTQYF	TGCGCCAGCAGCTTGGGGACACGACTAGCCGACACAGATACGCAGTATTTT
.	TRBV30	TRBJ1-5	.	CAWRMGPGMFGNQPQHF	TGTGCCTGGAGGATGGGGCCAGGGATGTTTGGCAATCAGCCCCAGCATTTT
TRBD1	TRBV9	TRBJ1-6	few	CASSPRTGEYNSPLHF	TGTGCCAGCAGCCCCCGGACAGGGGAGTATAATTCACCCCTCCACTTT
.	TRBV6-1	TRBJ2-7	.	CASSESSLSYEQYF	TGTGCCAGCAGTGAAAGCTCACTTTCCTACGAGCAGTACTTC
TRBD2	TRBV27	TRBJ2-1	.	CASSLAGDNEQFF	TGTGCCAGCAGTTTAGCGGGGGACAATGAGCAGTTCTTC
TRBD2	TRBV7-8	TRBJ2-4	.	CASSLEAGVDIQYF	TGTGCCAGCAGCTTAGAAGCGGGAGTGGACATTCAGTACTTC
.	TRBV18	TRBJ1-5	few	CASSPFSIGVNNQPQHF	TGTGCCAGCTCACCATTTTCGATCGGTGTCAACAATCAGCCCCAGCATTTT
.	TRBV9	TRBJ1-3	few	CASSAGTSGNTIYF	TGTGCCAGCAGCGCCGGGACTTCTGGAAACACCATATATTTT
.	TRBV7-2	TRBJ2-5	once	CASSLQSPRTTQYF	TGTGCCAGCAGCTTACAGTCCCCCCGCACCACCCAGTACTTC